This TCR beta chain is drawn from a study of regulatory T cells in long-lasting Graves disease. The CDR3 has 15 residues. Deletions cut 1 base from V and 9 bases from J, with 13 bases between. Looked up from germline, CDR1 is SGHAT and CDR2 is FQNNGV. Time point: newly diagnosed GD, antithyroid drugs for less than 3 months. After RNA was extracted from PBMCs, the TCR library was made from it. Sequencing libraries for TCR beta were prepared with iRepertoire HTBI primers and Arm-PCR of CDR3 regions. TCRdb reprocessed the multiplex PCR reads via MiXCR and lists one record per CDR3 protein. The repertoire holds about 440,000 distinct CDR3 sequences, with roughly 15% as singletons. The same specimen was also included in a second study, on T cells in Graves' hyperthyroidism and ophthalmopathy. From that study: Researchers ran a first-round RT-PCR on the TCR CDR3 using the HTBI primer set.

The V and J genes are TRBV11-2 and TRBJ1-6; D call uncertain. The material was peripheral blood mononuclear cells (PBMCs), obtained at new diagnosis, from a patient treated with antithyroid drugs. The receptor was isolated from a woman younger than 45 with Graves disease. CDR3 protein: CASSLADSPGSPLHF. Written as DNA, the CDR3 is TGTGCCAGCAGCTTAGCGGATAGCCCTGGTTCACCCCTCCACTTT.